This entry lists 21 T cell receptor beta chains sequenced from one sample in a study of blood T cells in healthy people across ages. With a J-beta primer mix and a sample-barcoded 5' primer, a second PCR ran about 7 to 11 cycles. Each CDR3 protein gets one entry after TCRdb re-called the 5' RACE reads with MiXCR. The sample includes about a million distinct CDR3 sequences, about two fifths of them seen just once. The sequenced sample consisted of blood. These receptors all come from a man aged 18 to 29 in good health.

The chain has TRBV6-5 and TRBJ2-5; 8 bases line up with TRBD1. The J call is uncertain, as TRBJ2-7 better fits the DNA end. Germline V CDR1 and CDR2: MNHEY, SVGAGI. This CDR3 has 13 amino acids. CDR3 nucleotides: TGTGCCGCCAGCGACAGGGGAGGCTACGAGCAGTACTTC. Translating it yields CAASDRGGYEQYF.

This clonotype came up a few times. The V call is TRBV29-1, the J call TRBJ1-1; D is uncertain. This CDR3 comprises 13 residues. V shed 0 bases and J shed 1 base, with 6 bases lying between them. The germline V gene has CDR1 SQVTM and CDR2 ANQGSEA. CDR3 bases: TGCAGCGTTGAAGAGTCCCAGAACACTGAAGCTTTCTTT. Translation gives CSVEESQNTEAFF.

This clonotype was seen at least ten times. The genes are TRBV12-3 or TRBV12-4 and TRBJ2-1; D uncertain. Deletions cut 2 bases from V and 6 bases from J, with 8 bases between. The length of the CDR3 is 13 residues. CDR3 nucleotides: TGTGCCAGCAGTTTAAGTTCCGGCAATGAGCAGTTCTTC. Encoded protein: CASSLSSGNEQFF.

At least ten counts were recorded for this clonotype. This rearrangement joins TRBV29-1 to TRBJ2-7; D perhaps matches TRBD1 (6 bases). The germline V gene has CDR1 SQVTM and CDR2 ANQGSEA. With 1 base removed from V and 3 bases from J, the gap between germline ends came to 13 bases. The CDR3 loop spans 14 amino acids. Here the CDR3 reads CSVEGTDKYYEQYF. In DNA, the CDR3 is TGCAGCGTTGAAGGGACAGACAAGTACTACGAGCAGTACTTC.

The gene calls are TRBV6-5 and TRBJ1-4, with TRBD1 identical over 7 bases. V shed 7 bases, J shed 5 bases, and the junction held 7 bases outside the gene matches. Germline values: CDR1 MNHEY, CDR2 SVGAGI. The CDR3 totals 14 residues. The CDR3 loop is CASKPGQRNEKLFF. The CDR3 DNA sequence: TGTGCCAGCAAACCGGGACAGCGAAATGAAAAACTGTTTTTT.

The chain is built from TRBV21-1 and TRBJ2-3; the table names TRBD1, a call not compared with the DNA. TRBV21-1 is a recognized pseudogene. The CDR3 length is 16 residues. CDR3 loop: CASSIADRVVADTQYF. For the CDR3, the DNA is TGTGCCAGCAGCATTGCGGACAGGGTTGTGGCAGATACGCAGTATTTT.

This clonotype has only a few counts. This chain uses TRBV9 with TRBJ2-1, with 16 bases fitting TRBD2. V lost 2 bases to trimming and J lost 8 bases; unmatched junction nucleotides: 4. The germline V gene has CDR1 SGDLS and CDR2 YYNGEE. The CDR3 sequence is 16 residues long. CDR3 sequence: CASSVYGTSGGDEQFF. CDR3 nucleotide sequence: TGTGCCAGCAGCGTTTACGGGACTAGCGGGGGGGATGAGCAGTTCTTC. Variable domain in full (rest from reference TRBV9 and TRBJ2-1): DSGVTQTPKHLITATGQRVTLRCSPRSGDLSVYWYQQSLDQGLQFLIQYYNGEERAKGNILERFSAQQFPDLHSELNLSSLELGDSALYFCASSVYGTSGGDEQFFGPGTRLTVL.

The genes are TRBV12-3 or TRBV12-4 and TRBJ1-2; a possible D gene is TRBD1 (6 bases). This CDR3 spans 15 amino acids. Trimming pared 5 bases from V and 4 bases from J, leaving 17 bases between. The CDR3 loop reads CASSPRGGRGYGYTF. The CDR3 bases are TGTGCCAGCAGTCCTAGGGGGGGCCGAGGCTATGGCTACACCTTC.

This CDR3 reads CSGSGTRVYNEQYF. In nucleotides, the CDR3 is TGCAGCGGGTCCGGGACTCGAGTTTACAATGAGCAGTACTTC. The chain recombines TRBV29-1 with TRBJ2-5; perhaps TRBD2 as D (6 bases). This CDR3 spans 14 amino acids. The V and J ends lost 7 bases and 11 bases respectively, with 26 bases between them. Germline CDR1 SQVTM, CDR2 ANQGSEA.

This clonotype was seen only a few times. The rearrangement links TRBV7-9 to TRBJ1-1; 7 nucleotides agree with TRBD1. CDR3 length: 15 residues. Germline values: CDR1 SEHNR, CDR2 FQNEAQ (reference sequence). V was pared by 1 base and J by 4 bases, with 6 bases of the junction left unmatched. The CDR3 protein is CASSLGDRSITEAFF. CDR3 nucleotide sequence: TGTGCCAGCAGCTTAGGGGACAGATCAATCACTGAAGCTTTCTTT. Full variable domain (missing parts from reference TRBV7-9 and TRBJ1-1): DTGVSQNPRHKITKRGQNVTFRCDPISEHNRLYWYRQTLGQGPEFLTYFQNEAQLEKSRLLSDRFSAERPKGSFSTLEIQRTEQGDSAMYLCASSLGDRSITEAFFGQGTRLTVV.

The V call is TRBV4-3, the J call TRBJ1-4; 7 bases align to TRBD1. The V segment lost 0 bases and the J segment 0 bases; nucleotides outside the gene matches: 4. Looked up from germline, CDR1 is LGHNA and CDR2 is YSLEER. This CDR3 has 17 amino acids. DNA of the CDR3: TGCGCCAGCAGCCAAGAACAGGGGACTGCAACTAATGAAAAACTGTTTTTT. This codes for CASSQEQGTATNEKLFF.

The chain links TRBV4-1 to TRBJ1-1, with TRBD1 matching over 8 bases. Germline CDR1 reads MGHRA; CDR2 reads YSYEKL. This CDR3 contains 15 residues. J lost 1 base, V lost 1 base, and 2 bases had no gene match. The CDR3 protein is CASSQGTGTNTEAFF. CDR3 nucleotides: TGCGCCAGCAGCCAAGGGACAGGGACGAACACTGAAGCTTTCTTT.

This clonotype has more than one count but fewer than ten. The chain links TRBV29-1 to TRBJ1-4; no clear D. V lost 4 bases, J lost 4 bases, and 10 bases lay in between. The CDR3 length is 13 residues. The germline gives CDR1 SQVTM, CDR2 ANQGSEA. The DNA of the CDR3 is TGCAGCGTTGCCGGCAGACTTAATGAAAAACTGTTTTTT. Protein sequence: CSVAGRLNEKLFF.

The V call is TRBV28, the J call TRBJ2-3; D is perhaps TRBD1 (5 bases). V was pared by 4 bases and J by 7 bases, with 9 bases between. The CDR3 spans 12 residues. Germline loops: CDR1 MDHEN, CDR2 SYDVKM. The CDR3 sequence: CASSSDTYTQYF. CDR3 in DNA: TGTGCCAGCAGTTCGGACACCTATACGCAGTATTTT.

This clonotype was seen more than once but under ten times. The chain carries TRBV10-3 and TRBJ2-3, with TRBD2 matching 8 bases. Trimming took 6 bases from V and 0 from J; bases not matched to a gene: 8. Germline V gene sequence: CDR1 ENHRY, CDR2 SYGVKD. This CDR3 is built from 16 residues. This CDR3 is CAISSTGGGSTDTQYF. The CDR3 DNA follows: TGTGCCATCAGCTCGACCGGGGGGGGAAGCACAGATACGCAGTATTTT.

The J gene is TRBJ1-1, the V gene TRBV6-2 or TRBV6-3; 9 positions agree with TRBD1. With V trimmed by 8 bases and J by 0 bases, 7 bases remained unmatched. Germline loops: CDR1 MNHEY, CDR2 SVGEGT. This CDR3 comprises 15 residues. CDR3 region: CASYRQGVMNTEAFF. The CDR3 DNA reads TGTGCCAGCTACAGACAGGGGGTCATGAACACTGAAGCTTTCTTT.

This clonotype was seen more than once but under ten times. V is TRBV7-9 and J is TRBJ1-2; TRBD1 matches 8 bases. Germline assignment: CDR1 SEHNR and CDR2 FQNEAQ (reference sequence). Losses at the gene ends were 1 base for V and 4 bases for J; bases not matched to a gene: 5. The CDR3 consists of 15 residues. The DNA of the CDR3 is TGTGCCAGCAGCTTAGAAGTCACAGGGGGCTATGGCTACACCTTC. This translates into CASSLEVTGGYGYTF.

V gene TRBV12-3 or TRBV12-4 combines with J gene TRBJ2-1; weak D call: TRBD2 (7 bases). This CDR3 is built from 20 residues. V was trimmed by 4 bases and J by 3 bases, leaving 28 bases between them. Here the CDR3 DNA reads TGTGCCAGCAGTTCCGACAGTACCCATGGGGCGGGGGCGGACTACAATGAGCAGTTCTTC. Protein sequence: CASSSDSTHGAGADYNEQFF.

The rearrangement links TRBV20-1 to TRBJ1-1; the D gene is possibly TRBD1 (5 bases). Trimming pared 3 bases from V and 7 bases from J, leaving 24 bases between. The CDR3 sequence is 16 residues long. Per germline, CDR1 DFQATT and CDR2 SNEGSKA (reference sequence). CDR3 DNA sequence: TGCAGTGCTAGTTCCGGAGGAGGGGCTAAATGGGGTGAAGCTTTCTTT. Protein: CSASSGGGAKWGEAFF.

V usage is TRBV7-9 and J usage is TRBJ1-1; 7 bases are shared with TRBD1. CDR3 length: 12 amino acids. The germline CDR1 and CDR2 sequences are SEHNR and FQNEAQ (reference sequence). V gave up 6 bases and J gave up 9 bases; unmatched junction bases: 7. The CDR3 spells CASSRDSPQAFF. Written as DNA, the CDR3 is TGTGCCAGCAGTCGGGACAGCCCTCAAGCTTTCTTT. Supplemented by reference TRBV7-9 and TRBJ1-1, the full variable domain reads DTGVSQNPRHKITKRGQNVTFRCDPISEHNRLYWYRQTLGQGPEFLTYFQNEAQLEKSRLLSDRFSAERPKGSFSTLEIQRTEQGDSAMYLCASSRDSPQAFFGQGTRLTVV.

The chain uses TRBV20-1 and TRBJ2-3; D unclear. V dropped 3 bases and J dropped 2 bases, with 12 bases sitting between them. This CDR3 spans 14 amino acids. Germline values: CDR1 DFQATT, CDR2 SNEGSKA (reference sequence). The CDR3 spells CSARPSVNTDTQYF. The CDR3 DNA reads as TGCAGTGCTAGGCCGTCAGTAAACACAGATACGCAGTATTTT.